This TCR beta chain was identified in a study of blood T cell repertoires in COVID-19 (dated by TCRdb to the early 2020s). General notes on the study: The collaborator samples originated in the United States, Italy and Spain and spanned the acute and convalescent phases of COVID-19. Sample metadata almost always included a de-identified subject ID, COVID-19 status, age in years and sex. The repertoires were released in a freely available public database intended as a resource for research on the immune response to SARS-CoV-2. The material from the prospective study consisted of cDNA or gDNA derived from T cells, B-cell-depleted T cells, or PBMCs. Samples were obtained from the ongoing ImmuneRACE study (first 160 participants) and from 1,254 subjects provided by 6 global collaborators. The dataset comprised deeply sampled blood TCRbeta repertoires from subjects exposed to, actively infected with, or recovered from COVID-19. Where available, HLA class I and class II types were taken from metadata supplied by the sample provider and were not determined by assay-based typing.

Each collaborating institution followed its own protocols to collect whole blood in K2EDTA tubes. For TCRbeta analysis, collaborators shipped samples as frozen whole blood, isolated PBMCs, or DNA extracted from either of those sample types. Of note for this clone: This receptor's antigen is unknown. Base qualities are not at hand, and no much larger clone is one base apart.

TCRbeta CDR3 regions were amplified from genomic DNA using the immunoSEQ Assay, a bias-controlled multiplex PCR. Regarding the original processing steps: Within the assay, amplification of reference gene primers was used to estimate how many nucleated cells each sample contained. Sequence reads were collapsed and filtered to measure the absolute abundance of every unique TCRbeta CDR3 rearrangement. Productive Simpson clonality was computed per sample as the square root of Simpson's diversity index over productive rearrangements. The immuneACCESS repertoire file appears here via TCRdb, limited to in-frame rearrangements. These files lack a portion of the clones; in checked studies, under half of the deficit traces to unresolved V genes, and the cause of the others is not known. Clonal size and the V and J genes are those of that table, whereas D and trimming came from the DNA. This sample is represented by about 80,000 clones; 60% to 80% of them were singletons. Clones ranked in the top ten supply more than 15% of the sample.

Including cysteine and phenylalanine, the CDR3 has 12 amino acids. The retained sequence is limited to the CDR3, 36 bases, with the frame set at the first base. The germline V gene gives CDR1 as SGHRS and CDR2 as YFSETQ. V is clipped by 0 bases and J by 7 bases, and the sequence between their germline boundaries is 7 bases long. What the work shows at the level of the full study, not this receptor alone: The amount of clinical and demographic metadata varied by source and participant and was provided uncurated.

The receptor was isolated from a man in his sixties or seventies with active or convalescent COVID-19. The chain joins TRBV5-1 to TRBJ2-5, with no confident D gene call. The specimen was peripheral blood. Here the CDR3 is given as CASSLAVGTQYF. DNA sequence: TGCGCCAGCAGCTTGGCAGTTGGGACCCAGTACTTC.